What follows describes a single TCR beta chain. Its specific antigen is unknown. Within one base of it there is no much larger clone, and no base qualities were kept. The treatment or condition label for this specimen denotes: in vitro stimulation with specific CMV peptide epitopes to enrich CMV-specific T cells. This sample is drawn from a study of T cell repertoires in cytomegalovirus infection (dated by TCRdb to the late 2010s). Concerning the study at large: Recently identified HLA-C-restricted CMV epitopes, whose presentation resists viral immunomodulation, were targeted by peptide stimulations together with well-studied HLA-B-restricted epitopes. Because public TCR beta signatures pointed to carriage of CMV infection together with the matching HLA type, the HLA type of each donor mattered for the analysis.

The CDR3 covers 14 residues, taking in both the cysteine and the phenylalanine. Only the CDR3 DNA stays, 42 bases, in frame from base 1. V is shortened by 5 bases, J by 0 bases, and the region joining them spans 8 bases. CDR1 MNHEY and CDR2 SVGAGI are derived from the germline V gene. The sequencer listed for this sample is Illumina HiSeq 1500. TCRdb ran its own pipeline on the public reads, namely fastp trimming at Q25 and MiXCR clone calling, and kept in-frame beta chains. Each CDR3 protein gets just one entry, which takes the most common genes and DNA from the rows behind it. The sample table contains approximately 260,000 distinct CDR3 sequences; only one count was recorded for 20% to 25% of them. Roughly a fifth of the sample goes to the ten largest clones. Points the paper makes about the study in general: The ex vivo response was dominated by HLA-C-restricted CMV-specific TCR beta clonotypes, which also provided the single most frequent clonotype in two of eight donors. Carriers of CMV infection plus the relevant HLA type were discriminated by the cumulative frequency of public TCR beta family members in the study cohort and in an independent 352-donor cohort.

Sequencing was performed on cultured PBMCs, taken from culture after CMV antigen stimulation. This receptor was taken from a human donor in good health (CMV status not recorded). Some clones in this sample may be carry-over from other donors' samples. Recombination connected TRBV6-5 to TRBJ2-4; confidence is insufficient to name the D gene. The DNA is TGTGCCAGCAGTACAGCGCTAGCCAAAAACATTCAGTACTTC. This codes for CASSTALAKNIQYF.